The source of this TCR beta chain is a study of post-analysis software for immune sequencing data. Study context: Included courses were relapsing-remitting and secondary progressive multiple sclerosis; progressive-relapsing multiple sclerosis was also included. Whole-study findings and limits: The five TRBV segments detected at higher frequency in patients than in controls included TRBV5-6, TRBV5-1 and TRBV20-1. Multiple sclerosis was associated with a significant reduction in normalized Chao1 diversity relative to controls. Samples from a shared batch, those prepared together, strongly co-clustered by F measure.

This CDR3 comprises 16 residues. The V gene's germline CDR1 is SQVTM and CDR2 ANQGSEA. V lost 4 bases to trimming and J lost 0 bases, with 16 bases between them. The authors incorporated unique molecular identifiers into the TCR beta cDNA libraries. Approximately 500,000 cDNA molecules were obtained from approximately 1 to 10 million T cells. TCRdb used MiXCR to reprocess the PCR reads, holding one entry per CDR3 protein. The table shows about 810,000 distinct CDR3 sequences, with roughly 50% occurring only once. Note on this clonotype: Its antigen is still unknown.

This receptor was identified in a girl between 10 and 17 years old with multiple sclerosis. The V and J genes are TRBV29-1 and TRBJ2-1; D is uncertain. Sequencing was done on a sample of blood. CDR3 sequence (DNA): TGCAGCGTTGGAACTTTTGCCCTAATCTCCTACAATGAGCAGTTCTTC. Translated: CSVGTFALISYNEQFF.